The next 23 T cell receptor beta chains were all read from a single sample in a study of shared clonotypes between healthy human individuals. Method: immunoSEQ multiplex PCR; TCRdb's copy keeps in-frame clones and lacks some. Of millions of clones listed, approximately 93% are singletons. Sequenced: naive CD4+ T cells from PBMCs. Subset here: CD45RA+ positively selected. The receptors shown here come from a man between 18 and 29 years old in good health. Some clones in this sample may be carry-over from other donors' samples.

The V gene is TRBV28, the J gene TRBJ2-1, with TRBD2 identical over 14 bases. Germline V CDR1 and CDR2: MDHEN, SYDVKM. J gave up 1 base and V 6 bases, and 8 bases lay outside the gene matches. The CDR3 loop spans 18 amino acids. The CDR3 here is CASREGLAGARSYNEQFF. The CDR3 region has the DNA TGTGCCAGCAGAGAGGGACTAGCGGGAGCCCGATCCTACAATGAGCAGTTCTTC.

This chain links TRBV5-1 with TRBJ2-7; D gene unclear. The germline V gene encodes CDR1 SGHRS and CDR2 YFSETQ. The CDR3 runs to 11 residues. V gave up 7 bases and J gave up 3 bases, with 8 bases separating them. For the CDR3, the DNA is TGCGCCAGCCCAACGGACTACGAGCAGTACTTC. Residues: CASPTDYEQYF.

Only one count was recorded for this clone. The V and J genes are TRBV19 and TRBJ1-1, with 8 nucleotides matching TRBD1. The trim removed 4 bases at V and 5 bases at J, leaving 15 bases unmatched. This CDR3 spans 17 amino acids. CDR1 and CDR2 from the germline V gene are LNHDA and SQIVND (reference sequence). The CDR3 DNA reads TGTGCCAGTAGTACCCCCCTGTTGACAGGGGCGGGAACTGAAGCTTTCTTT. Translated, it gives CASSTPLLTGAGTEAFF. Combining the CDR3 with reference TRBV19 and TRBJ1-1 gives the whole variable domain DGGITQSPKYLFRKEGQNVTLSCEQNLNHDAMYWYRQDPGQGLRLIYYSQIVNDFQKGDIAEGYSVSREKKESFPLTVTSAQKNPTAFYLCASSTPLLTGAGTEAFFGQGTRLTVV.

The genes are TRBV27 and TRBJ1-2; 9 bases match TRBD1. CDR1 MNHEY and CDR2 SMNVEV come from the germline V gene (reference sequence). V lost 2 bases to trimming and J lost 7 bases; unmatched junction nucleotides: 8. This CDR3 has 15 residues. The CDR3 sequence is CASSLRSGTGFGYTF. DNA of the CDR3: TGTGCCAGCAGTTTAAGGTCCGGGACAGGGTTTGGCTACACCTTC.

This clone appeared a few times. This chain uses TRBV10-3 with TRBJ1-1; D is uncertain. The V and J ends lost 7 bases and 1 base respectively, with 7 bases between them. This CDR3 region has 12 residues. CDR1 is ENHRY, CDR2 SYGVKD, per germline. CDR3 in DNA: TGTGCCATCATGGAGCCGAACACTGAAGCTTTCTTT. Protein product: CAIMEPNTEAFF.

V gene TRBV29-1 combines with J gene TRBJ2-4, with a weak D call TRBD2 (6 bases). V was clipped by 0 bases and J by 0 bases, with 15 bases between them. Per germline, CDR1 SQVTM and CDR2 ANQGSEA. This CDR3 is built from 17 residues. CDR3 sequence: CSVEDPRRGLAKNIQYF. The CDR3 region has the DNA TGCAGCGTTGAAGATCCTCGGAGGGGACTAGCCAAAAACATTCAGTACTTC.

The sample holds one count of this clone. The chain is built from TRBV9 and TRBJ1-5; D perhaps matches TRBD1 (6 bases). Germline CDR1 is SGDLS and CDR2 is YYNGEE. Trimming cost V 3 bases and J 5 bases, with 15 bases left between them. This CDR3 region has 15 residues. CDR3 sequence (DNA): TGTGCCAGCAGCGGAGAAGGGGGTCACGATCAGCCCCAGCATTTT. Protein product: CASSGEGGHDQPQHF.

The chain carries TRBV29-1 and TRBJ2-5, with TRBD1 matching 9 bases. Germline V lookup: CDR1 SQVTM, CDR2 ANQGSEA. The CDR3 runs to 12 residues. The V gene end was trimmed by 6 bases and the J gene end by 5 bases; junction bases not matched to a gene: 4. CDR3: CSVWTGAETQYF. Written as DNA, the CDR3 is TGCAGCGTATGGACAGGGGCCGAGACCCAGTACTTC.

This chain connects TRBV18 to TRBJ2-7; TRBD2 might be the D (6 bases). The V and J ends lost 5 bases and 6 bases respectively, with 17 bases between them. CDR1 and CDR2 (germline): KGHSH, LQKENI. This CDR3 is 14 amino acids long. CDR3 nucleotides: TGTGCCAGCTCAACAGGCTGGGAAGCGGGCGAGCAGTACTTC. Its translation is CASSTGWEAGEQYF.

The CDR3: CASSPLGAEQYF. CDR3 nucleotide sequence: TGTGCCAGCTCACCACTAGGGGCCGAGCAGTACTTC. The chain is built from TRBV18 and TRBJ2-7, with TRBD1 as a possible D gene (5 bases). Trimming stripped 1 base from V and 6 bases from J, with 7 bases between. There are 12 residues in the CDR3. Germline CDR1 and CDR2: KGHSH and LQKENI.

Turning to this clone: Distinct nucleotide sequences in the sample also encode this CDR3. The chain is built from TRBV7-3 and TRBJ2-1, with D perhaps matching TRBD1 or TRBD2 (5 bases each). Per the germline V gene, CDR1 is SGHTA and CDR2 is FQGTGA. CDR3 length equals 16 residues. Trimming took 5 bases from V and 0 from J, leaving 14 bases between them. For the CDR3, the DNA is TGTGCCAGCAGCCCATCGGGGACGAGCTCCTACAATGAGCAGTTCTTC. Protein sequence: CASSPSGTSSYNEQFF. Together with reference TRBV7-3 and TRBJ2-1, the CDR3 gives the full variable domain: GAGVSQTPSNKVTEKGKYVELRCDPISGHTALYWYRQSLGQGPEFLIYFQGTGAADDSGLPNDRFFAVRPEGSVSTLKIQRTERGDSAVYLCASSPSGTSSYNEQFFGPGTRLTVL.

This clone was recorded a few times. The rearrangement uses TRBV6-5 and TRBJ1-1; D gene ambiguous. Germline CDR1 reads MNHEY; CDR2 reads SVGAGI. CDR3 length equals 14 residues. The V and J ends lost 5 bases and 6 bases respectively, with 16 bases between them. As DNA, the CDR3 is TGTGCCAGCAGTCGTGGGCCCCACGGAGCTGAAGCTTTCTTT. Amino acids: CASSRGPHGAEAFF.

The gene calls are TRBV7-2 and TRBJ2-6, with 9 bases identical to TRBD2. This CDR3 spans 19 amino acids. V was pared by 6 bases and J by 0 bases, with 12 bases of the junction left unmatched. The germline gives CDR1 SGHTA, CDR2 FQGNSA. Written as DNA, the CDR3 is TGTGCCAGCAGTTCTAGGGTCCTAGCGGGGCGCTCTGGGGCCAACGTCCTGACTTTC. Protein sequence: CASSSRVLAGRSGANVLTF.

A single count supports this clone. The CDR3 region is CASSYYGGTYEQYF. For the CDR3, the DNA is TGTGCCAGCAGTTACTATGGGGGGACCTACGAGCAGTACTTC. This chain uses TRBV6-6 with TRBJ2-7; tentatively, D is TRBD2 (6 bases). The CDR3 length is 14 residues. Germline loops: CDR1 MNHNY, CDR2 SVGAGI (reference sequence). The germline V and J ends were trimmed by 1 base and 2 bases, with 9 bases remaining between them.

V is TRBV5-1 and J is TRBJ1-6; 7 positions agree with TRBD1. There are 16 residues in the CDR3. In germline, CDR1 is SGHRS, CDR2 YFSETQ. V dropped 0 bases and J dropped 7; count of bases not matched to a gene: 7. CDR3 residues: CASSLEPGQPNSPLHF. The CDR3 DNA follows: TGCGCCAGCAGCTTGGAGCCGGGACAGCCAAATTCACCCCTCCACTTT.

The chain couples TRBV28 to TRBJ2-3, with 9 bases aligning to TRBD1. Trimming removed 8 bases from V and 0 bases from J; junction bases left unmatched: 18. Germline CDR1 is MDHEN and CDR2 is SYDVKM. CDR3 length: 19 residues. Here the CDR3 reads CASPSGTGRRNGSTDTQYF. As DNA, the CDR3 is TGTGCCAGCCCCTCGGGGACAGGGAGGAGAAATGGGAGCACAGATACGCAGTATTTT.

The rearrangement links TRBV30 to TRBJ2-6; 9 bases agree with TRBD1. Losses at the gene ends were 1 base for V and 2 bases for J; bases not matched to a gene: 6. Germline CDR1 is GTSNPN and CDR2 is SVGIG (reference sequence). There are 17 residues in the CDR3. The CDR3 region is CAWSGTGVQAGANVLTF. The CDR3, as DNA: TGTGCCTGGAGTGGGACAGGGGTTCAGGCTGGGGCCAACGTCCTGACTTTC.

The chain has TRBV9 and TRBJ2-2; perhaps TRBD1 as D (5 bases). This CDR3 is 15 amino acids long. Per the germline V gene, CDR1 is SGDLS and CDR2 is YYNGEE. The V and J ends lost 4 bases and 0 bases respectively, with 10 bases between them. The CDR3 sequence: CASSIQDANTGELFF. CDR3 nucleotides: TGTGCCAGCAGCATACAGGACGCGAACACCGGGGAGCTGTTTTTT.

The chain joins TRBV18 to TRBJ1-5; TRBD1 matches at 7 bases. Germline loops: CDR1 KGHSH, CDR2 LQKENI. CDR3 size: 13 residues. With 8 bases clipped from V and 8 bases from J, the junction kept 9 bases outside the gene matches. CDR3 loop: CASRQTGSEPQHF. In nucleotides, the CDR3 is TGTGCCAGCCGCCAGACAGGGTCGGAGCCCCAGCATTTT.

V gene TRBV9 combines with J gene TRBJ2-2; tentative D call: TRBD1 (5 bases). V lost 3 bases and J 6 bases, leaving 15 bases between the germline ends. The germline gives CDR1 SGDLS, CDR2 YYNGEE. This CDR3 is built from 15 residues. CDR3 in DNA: TGTGCCAGCAGCGCGCAGGGAATTGTGGCCGGGGAGCTGTTTTTT. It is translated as CASSAQGIVAGELFF.

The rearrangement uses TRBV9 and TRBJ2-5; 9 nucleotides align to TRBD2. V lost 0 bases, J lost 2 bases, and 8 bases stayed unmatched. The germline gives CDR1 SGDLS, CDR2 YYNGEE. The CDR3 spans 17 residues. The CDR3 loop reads CASSVGSSGDFQETQYF. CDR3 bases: TGTGCCAGCAGCGTAGGGTCTAGCGGGGACTTTCAAGAGACCCAGTACTTC.

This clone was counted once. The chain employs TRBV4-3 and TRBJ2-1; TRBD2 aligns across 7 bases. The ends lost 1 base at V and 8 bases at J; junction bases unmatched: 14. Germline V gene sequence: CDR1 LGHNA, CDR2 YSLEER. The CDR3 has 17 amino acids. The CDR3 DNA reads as TGCGCCAGCAGCCAAGTAGGGTTGGGCGGGAGTTTCTATGAGCAGTTCTTC. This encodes CASSQVGLGGSFYEQFF.

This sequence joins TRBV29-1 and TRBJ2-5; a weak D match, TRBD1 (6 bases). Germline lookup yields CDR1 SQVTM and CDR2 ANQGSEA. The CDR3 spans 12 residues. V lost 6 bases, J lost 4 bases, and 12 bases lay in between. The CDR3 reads CSVRTVGETQYF. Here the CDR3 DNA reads TGCAGCGTCCGGACAGTGGGAGAGACCCAGTACTTC. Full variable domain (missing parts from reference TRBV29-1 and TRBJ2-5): SAVISQKPSRDICQRGTSLTIQCQVDSQVTMMFWYRQQPGQSLTLIATANQGSEATYESGFVIDKFPISRPNLTFSTLTVSNMSPEDSSIYLCSVRTVGETQYFGPGTRLLVL.